Each of the 22 T cell receptor beta chains below was sequenced from the same sample in a study of cytomegalovirus exposure and HLA in healthy donors. A multiplex PCR was run with 60 Vbeta primers and 13 Jbeta primers. Assay used: immunoSEQ multiplex PCR; TCRdb lists only in-frame clones, some missing. In the table there are about 170,000 clones, 71% of which are singletons. Sample: PBMCs. Receptors were obtained from a girl under 18 in good health and CMV-seronegative.

This chain links TRBV10-1 with TRBJ2-7; the D gene is possibly TRBD1 (6 bases). The CDR3 length is 15 residues. Per germline, CDR1 WNHNN and CDR2 SYGVQD (reference sequence). The germline V and J ends were trimmed by 6 bases and 0 bases, with 15 bases remaining between them. DNA of the CDR3: TGCGCCAGCAGCCCCACCGACAGGATCTCCTACGAGCAGTACTTC. Amino acids: CASSPTDRISYEQYF.

V gene TRBV6-1 combines with J gene TRBJ2-7, with TRBD1 as a possible D gene (6 bases). This CDR3 has 15 amino acids. Germline CDR1 MNHNS, CDR2 SASEGT. Deletions cut 3 bases from V and 4 bases from J, with 16 bases between. The CDR3 reads CASSDRAGQRYEQYF. CDR3 bases: TGTGCCAGCAGTGATAGGGCAGGACAGCGTTACGAGCAGTACTTC.

CDR3 sequence: CASSASGNAFYEQYF. The CDR3 DNA reads as TGTGCCAGCAGTGCCTCGGGTAACGCCTTCTACGAGCAGTACTTC. The chain carries TRBV2 and TRBJ2-7; D is ambiguous. CDR3 length: 15 residues. The germline CDR1 and CDR2 sequences are SNHLY and FYNNEI. The V end lost 4 bases, the J end lost 3 bases, and 16 bases lay between the germline ends.

The chain employs TRBV29-1 and TRBJ2-7, with D unresolved. V lost 5 bases and J lost 6, with 14 bases in between. Germline V gene data show CDR1 as SQVTM and CDR2 as ANQGSEA. This CDR3 comprises 12 residues. DNA for the CDR3: TGCAGCGTTTCCCCCCTTCCGGGCGAGCAGTACTTC. Its protein product is CSVSPLPGEQYF.

The CDR3 DNA reads TGTGCCAGCAGTTTAGAAATGAGTAACTATGGCTACACCTTC. Translating it yields CASSLEMSNYGYTF. The V and J genes are TRBV28 and TRBJ1-2; D call uncertain. This CDR3 spans 14 amino acids. Germline CDR1 MDHEN, CDR2 SYDVKM. The V end was cut by 2 bases, the J end by 1 base, with 8 bases between.

On this clone itself: At one end, the junction sequence differs from germline, possibly due to a read error. J is TRBJ2-7 and V is TRBV23-1; no definite D call. TRBV23-1 belongs to the ORF category, with a function that is uncertain. This CDR3 spans 12 amino acids. CDR3 nucleotide sequence: TGCGCCAGCATTCAACCCCCTTACGAGCAGTACTTC. This encodes CASIQPPYEQYF.

V is TRBV10-3 and J is TRBJ2-1, with 9 bases that match TRBD1. Trimming cost V 11 bases and J 9 bases; bases outside gene matches: 11. This CDR3 contains 13 residues. The V gene's germline CDR1 is ENHRY and CDR2 SYGVKD. As DNA, the CDR3 is TGTGCCTCACGGGACAGGGAGGGTGGTGAGCAGTTCTTC. Translation gives CASRDREGGEQFF.

The chain is built from TRBV6-5 and TRBJ1-5; D not certain. The CDR3 loop spans 14 amino acids. Germline V gene lookup returns CDR1 MNHEY and CDR2 SVGAGI. V was trimmed by 6 bases and J by 0 bases, leaving 9 bases between them. As DNA, the CDR3 is TGTGCCAGCAGGAACGGGAATAGCAATCAGCCCCAGCATTTT. Residues: CASRNGNSNQPQHF.

V and J are TRBV2 and TRBJ1-1; no reliable D call. V was cut by 6 bases and J by 6 bases, with 11 bases left in between. From germline, CDR1 is SNHLY and CDR2 FYNNEI. The CDR3 contains 12 residues. The CDR3 DNA reads as TGTGCCAGCAGCGTAAGAGCCCCTGAAGCTTTCTTT. As protein: CASSVRAPEAFF.

The chain links TRBV12-5 to TRBJ1-2, with 8 nucleotides matching TRBD1. This CDR3 comprises 17 residues. J gave up 6 bases and V 6 bases, and 18 bases lay outside the gene matches. Germline CDR1 and CDR2: LGHNT and FRNRAP. The chain's CDR3 is CASGPDRGKERGNGYTF. The CDR3 DNA reads as TGTGCTAGTGGACCCGACAGGGGAAAGGAGAGGGGGAATGGCTACACCTTC.

The chain carries TRBV19 and TRBJ2-6; the D gene is possibly TRBD2 (5 bases). CDR1 is LNHDA, CDR2 SQIVND, per germline (reference sequence). The CDR3 loop spans 18 amino acids. Trimming stripped 7 bases from V and 0 bases from J, with 19 bases between. The DNA for the CDR3 is TGTGCCAGTACCCTGCTGGCAGGTCTAGCCTCTGGGGCCAACGTCCTGACTTTC. It codes for CASTLLAGLASGANVLTF.

The rearrangement uses TRBV15 and TRBJ2-7, with no clear D. The V and J ends lost 0 bases and 0 bases respectively, with 6 bases between them. The V gene's germline CDR1 is LNHNV and CDR2 YYDKDF (reference sequence). This CDR3 spans 14 amino acids. CDR3 residues: CATSRDRVSYEQYF. In DNA form, the CDR3 reads TGTGCCACCAGCAGAGACCGGGTCTCCTACGAGCAGTACTTC.

J is TRBJ1-2 and V is TRBV5-1; D is perhaps TRBD1 (6 bases). The CDR3 totals 14 residues. V gave up 3 bases and J gave up 0 bases, with 9 bases separating them. The germline CDR1 and CDR2 sequences are SGHRS and YFSETQ. CDR3 loop: CASSWTESNYGYTF. As DNA, the CDR3 is TGCGCCAGCAGCTGGACAGAGTCTAACTATGGCTACACCTTC.

The chain uses TRBV27 and TRBJ2-1, with 7 bases fitting TRBD1. Germline V gene lookup returns CDR1 MNHEY and CDR2 SMNVEV (reference sequence). Trimming took 7 bases from V and 5 from J; bases not matched to a gene: 8. CDR3 length: 14 amino acids. CDR3 sequence reads: CASIQDRTNNEQFF. CDR3 nucleotide sequence: TGTGCCAGCATCCAGGACAGGACGAACAATGAGCAGTTCTTC.

The V call is TRBV19, the J call TRBJ1-5; weak D call: TRBD1 (6 bases). Germline V gene sequence: CDR1 LNHDA, CDR2 SQIVND (reference sequence). V lost 5 bases, J lost 12 bases, and 26 bases lay in between. The CDR3 is 16 residues long. The CDR3 sequence is CASSGRASTDSLNQHF. Here the CDR3 DNA reads TGTGCCAGTAGTGGGAGGGCCAGCACGGACAGCCTTAACCAGCATTTT.

The chain links TRBV6-5 to TRBJ1-1, with D unclear. CDR3 length equals 14 residues. Germline CDR1 MNHEY, CDR2 SVGAGI. Trimming shortened V by 7 bases and J by 4 bases, and 16 bases separated the two germline ends. In DNA, the CDR3 is TGTGCCAGCATTCCCCAGAGAGGGAGCACTGAAGCTTTCTTT. This gives the protein CASIPQRGSTEAFF.

The count of this clone is one. The V gene is TRBV27, the J gene TRBJ1-4; no clear D gene. Trimming cost V 6 bases and J 2 bases, with 10 bases left between them. CDR3 length: 14 amino acids. Germline-derived CDR1 and CDR2 are MNHEY and SMNVEV (reference sequence). CDR3 amino acids: CASSLLATNEKLFF. DNA for the CDR3: TGTGCCAGCAGCCTTCTGGCCACTAATGAAAAACTGTTTTTT.

The rearrangement uses TRBV5-1 and TRBJ2-5, with D maybe TRBD2 (6 bases). Deletions cut 4 bases from V and 3 bases from J, with 10 bases between. Germline CDR1 and CDR2: SGHRS and YFSETQ. The CDR3 is 13 residues long. The CDR3 DNA reads TGCGCCAGCAGCGCGGGACCTGAAGAGACCCAGTACTTC. This encodes CASSAGPEETQYF.

This clone was observed a single time. The chain joins TRBV7-3 to TRBJ1-6; D call uncertain. Trimming removed 2 bases at V and 14 bases at J, with 13 bases between. Germline V CDR1 and CDR2: SGHTA, FQGTGA. This CDR3 comprises 13 residues. The CDR3 sequence: CASSLEAAGALHF. CDR3 in DNA: TGTGCCAGCAGCTTAGAAGCGGCCGGGGCCCTCCACTTT.

This clone has just one count. The V and J genes are TRBV6-5 and TRBJ2-5; possibly TRBD2 for D (7 bases). The germline V gene has CDR1 MNHEY and CDR2 SVGAGI. This CDR3 is built from 13 residues. Trimming removed 7 bases from V and 7 bases from J, with 16 bases in between. CDR3 DNA: TGTGCCAGCAATCCCGTAGGGGGGGGGACCCAGTACTTC. This sequence encodes CASNPVGGGTQYF.

This sequence joins TRBV11-1 and TRBJ2-3; no definite D call. Germline lookup yields CDR1 SGHAT and CDR2 FQDESV (reference sequence). The V end was cut by 3 bases, the J end by 1 base, with 11 bases between. The CDR3 covers 15 residues. The CDR3 nucleotides read TGTGCCAGCAGCTTGTTTACGGTGGGCACAGATACGCAGTATTTT. This codes for CASSLFTVGTDTQYF.

The chain employs TRBV5-6 and TRBJ2-7; the D gene is possibly TRBD1 (5 bases). V dropped 2 bases and J dropped 0 bases, with 12 bases sitting between them. CDR1 SGHDT and CDR2 YYEEEE come from the germline V gene. CDR3 length: 15 residues. The CDR3 nucleotides read TGTGCCAGCAGCTTCGCTGGGGCGAGCTCCTACGAGCAGTACTTC. Encoded protein: CASSFAGASSYEQYF.